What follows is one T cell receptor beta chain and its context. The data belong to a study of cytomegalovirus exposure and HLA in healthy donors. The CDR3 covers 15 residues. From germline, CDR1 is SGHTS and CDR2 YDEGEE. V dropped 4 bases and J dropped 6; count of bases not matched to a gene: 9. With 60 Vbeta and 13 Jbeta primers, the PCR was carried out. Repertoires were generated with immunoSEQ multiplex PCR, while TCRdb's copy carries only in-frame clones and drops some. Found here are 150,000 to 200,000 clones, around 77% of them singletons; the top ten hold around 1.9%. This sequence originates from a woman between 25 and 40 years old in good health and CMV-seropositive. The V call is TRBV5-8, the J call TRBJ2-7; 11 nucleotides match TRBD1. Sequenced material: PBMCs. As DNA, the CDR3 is TGTGCCAGCAGCCCGAGGACAGGGGGCCTGGGCGAGCAGTACTTC. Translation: CASSPRTGGLGEQYF.